This T cell receptor (beta chain) was found in a study of blood T cells in healthy people across ages. Per germline, CDR1 SGHAT and CDR2 FQNNGV. This CDR3 comprises 14 residues. Trimming removed 5 bases at V and 2 bases at J, with 13 bases between. A sample-barcoded 5' primer and a J-beta primer mix were used in a second PCR of roughly 7 to 11 cycles. TCRdb itself ran the 5' RACE reads through MiXCR, one entry per CDR3 protein. This table has 450,000 to 600,000 distinct CDR3 sequences, roughly a quarter appearing once. There are a few counts of this clonotype. Collection of around 10 milliliters of peripheral blood was performed for each donor. These data also featured in a second study, about T cells of mothers and their children. From that second work: A few healthy Caucasian mothers and their six children donated. It was through the M1S primer of the second PCR that sample barcodes and 2-4 random nucleotides were added. The study found thymic selection shapes TCR recombination output similarly in related and unrelated pairs.

Sequencing was carried out using blood. The source is a boy aged 2-9 years in good health. The genes are TRBV11-2 and TRBJ2-7, with D perhaps matching TRBD1 or TRBD2 (5 bases each). The chain's CDR3 is CASSATGATYEQYF. CDR3 sequence (DNA): TGTGCCAGCAGCGCTACCGGGGCGACCTACGAGCAGTACTTC.